The T cell receptor beta chain described here comes from a study of PD-1 blockade in classical Hodgkin lymphoma. Every patient had relapsed following autologous stem cell transplantation, and cohorts differed in brentuximab vedotin exposure. The count of this clone is one. Assay: immunoSEQ multiplex PCR; the TCRdb copy retains only in-frame clones and omits some. The data show roughly 55,000 clones, 81% seen once. The V end was cut by 3 bases, the J end by 2 bases, with 10 bases between. Germline CDR1 is SGHNT and CDR2 is YENEEA. The CDR3 consists of 14 residues. This clonotype was sampled from a human donor with classical Hodgkin lymphoma. The gene calls are TRBV11-3 and TRBJ2-5; D possibly corresponds to TRBD2 (5 bases). Sequencing was performed on peripheral blood mononuclear cells (PBMCs), taken at baseline. CDR3 in DNA: TGTGCCAGCAGCTTGAGCCGACTACAAGAGACCCAGTACTTC. It codes for CASSLSRLQETQYF.